The rows below give T cell receptor beta chains drawn from one sample of a study of T cells expressing NK-cell markers. From the 5' RACE reads, TCRdb lists one entry per CDR3 protein and no DNA. Recorded for this sample: more than 250,000 distinct CDR3 sequences. The sequencing sample was made of blood T cells: a sorted CD56 or NKG2C T cell subset, CD4+ or CD8+ T cells, or bulk PBMC T cells (not recorded which). The receptors come from a man between 18 and 35 years old in good health. Both conserved end residues are part of each CDR3. The order of the fields is CDR3 protein, V gene, J gene.

CDR3 protein: CASSLQGAQGYTF; V gene: TRBV19; J gene: TRBJ1-2
CDR3 protein: CASSSRTRETQYF; V gene: TRBV5-1; J gene: TRBJ2-5
CDR3 protein: CASSRTSGRSPKDTQYF; V gene: TRBV7-9; J gene: TRBJ2-3
CDR3 protein: CASSLLGRKRLFF; V gene: TRBV7-2; J gene: TRBJ1-4
CDR3 protein: CASSWGVSLQPQHF; V gene: TRBV5-6; J gene: TRBJ1-5
CDR3 protein: CACSGSFYNEQFF; V gene: TRBV12-3/TRBV12-4; J gene: TRBJ2-1
CDR3 protein: CAISDRGANTGELFF; V gene: TRBV10-3; J gene: TRBJ2-2
CDR3 protein: CASTYEVAGVGEQFF; V gene: TRBV6-1; J gene: TRBJ2-1
CDR3 protein: CSASARMRSDEQFF; V gene: TRBV20-1; J gene: TRBJ2-1
CDR3 protein: CSAGTSGRVGDEQFF; V gene: TRBV29-1; J gene: TRBJ2-1
CDR3 protein: CASRYRQGASGANVLTF; V gene: TRBV12-3/TRBV12-4; J gene: TRBJ2-6
CDR3 protein: CASSVDRGETQYF; V gene: TRBV7-3; J gene: TRBJ2-5
CDR3 protein: CSAAGQGAEAFF; V gene: TRBV20-1; J gene: TRBJ1-1
CDR3 protein: CASSRTDISNTGELFF; V gene: TRBV5-1; J gene: TRBJ2-2
CDR3 protein: CRAFTGQGNEFEEKLFF; V gene: TRBV20-1; J gene: TRBJ1-4
CDR3 protein: CAWSGTSGQPQHF; V gene: TRBV30; J gene: TRBJ1-5
CDR3 protein: CASSFGLVRETQYF; V gene: TRBV12-3/TRBV12-4; J gene: TRBJ2-5
CDR3 protein: CSVEYKGRYNEQFF; V gene: TRBV29-1; J gene: TRBJ2-1
CDR3 protein: CASSLVGESTDTQYF; V gene: TRBV5-1; J gene: TRBJ2-3
CDR3 protein: CASSQVGGSPKNIQYF; V gene: TRBV4-1; J gene: TRBJ2-4
CDR3 protein: CASSLSGGVGKLFF; V gene: TRBV13; J gene: TRBJ1-4
CDR3 protein: CASSSTSGRAYNEQFF; V gene: TRBV7-6; J gene: TRBJ2-1
CDR3 protein: CSVRPLLAGSRETQYF; V gene: TRBV20-1; J gene: TRBJ2-5
CDR3 protein: CASSHPGSTDTQYF; V gene: TRBV4-1; J gene: TRBJ2-3
CDR3 protein: CASSLYSGGSYEQYF; V gene: TRBV7-2; J gene: TRBJ2-7
CDR3 protein: CASSWLTGNEKLFF; V gene: TRBV6-5; J gene: TRBJ1-4
CDR3 protein: CASWAPGLNIQYF; V gene: TRBV6-1; J gene: TRBJ2-4
CDR3 protein: CASSYSGTKETQYF; V gene: TRBV7-2; J gene: TRBJ2-5
CDR3 protein: CASSPTGGGETQYF; V gene: TRBV5-1; J gene: TRBJ2-5
CDR3 protein: CASRLYSGSWTDTQYF; V gene: TRBV5-4; J gene: TRBJ2-3
CDR3 protein: CSASFGWPERQFF; V gene: TRBV20-1; J gene: TRBJ2-1
CDR3 protein: CAISPTENTQYF; V gene: TRBV10-3; J gene: TRBJ2-3
CDR3 protein: CASSLAGTSGGTYEQYF; V gene: TRBV7-2; J gene: TRBJ2-7
CDR3 protein: CASSFRVMVAGELFF; V gene: TRBV12-3/TRBV12-4; J gene: TRBJ2-2
CDR3 protein: CASSRDRGWSPLHF; V gene: TRBV12-3/TRBV12-4; J gene: TRBJ1-6
CDR3 protein: CASTPGSSGYNEQFF; V gene: TRBV12-3/TRBV12-4; J gene: TRBJ2-1
CDR3 protein: CASSSTGRETQYF; V gene: TRBV11-3; J gene: TRBJ2-5
CDR3 protein: CASHGSGELFF; V gene: TRBV12-3/TRBV12-4; J gene: TRBJ2-2
CDR3 protein: CASSPGQSLGAQHF; V gene: TRBV18; J gene: TRBJ1-5
CDR3 protein: CSAWAEEGQFF; V gene: TRBV20-1; J gene: TRBJ2-1
CDR3 protein: CASSLEWTVNYGYTF; V gene: TRBV5-1; J gene: TRBJ1-2
CDR3 protein: CSASDRYQETQYF; V gene: TRBV20-1; J gene: TRBJ2-5
CDR3 protein: CASRSTADTQYF; V gene: TRBV5-1; J gene: TRBJ2-3
CDR3 protein: CASSDDGSGRLETQYF; V gene: TRBV25-1; J gene: TRBJ2-5
CDR3 protein: CASSGTGLETQYF; V gene: TRBV11-2; J gene: TRBJ2-5
CDR3 protein: CSVDGPGQGEEQYF; V gene: TRBV29-1; J gene: TRBJ2-7
CDR3 protein: CASSQDPRPRTDTQYF; V gene: TRBV3-1; J gene: TRBJ2-3
CDR3 protein: CASSQGGTASYGYTF; V gene: TRBV3-1; J gene: TRBJ1-2